This T cell receptor (beta chain) was sequenced for a study of memory CD4+ T cells and cytomegalovirus serostatus. General study results and limits: CD4+ memory repertoires contained about two fifths of the 164 reported CMV TCRbeta sequences.

Using immunoSEQ multiplex PCR, the repertoire was profiled, and TCRdb retains in-frame clones only, with some absent. The sample includes fewer than 35,000 clones, approximately 80% seen only once; the top ten take less than 1.3%. The sort gate was single viable CD3+CD4+CD8-CD45RO+ cells for memory CD4+ T cells. The CDR3 runs 15 residues. The V and J ends lost 7 bases and 0 bases, in that order; junction bases with no gene match: 7. Germline V gives CDR1 LNHDA, CDR2 SQIVND (reference sequence). For this clone: The antigen remains undetermined.

Input material: memory CD4+ T cells from blood. This receptor was identified in an adult in good health and CMV-seronegative. The rearrangement uses TRBV19 and TRBJ2-5; 8 bases agree with TRBD2. CDR3 protein: CASTKRGGYQETQYF. The CDR3 nucleotides are TGTGCCAGTACCAAACGGGGGGGGTACCAAGAGACCCAGTACTTC.